One T cell receptor (beta chain) is described in this entry. Antigen: not known. The data were taken from a study of follicular helper T cells after annual influenza vaccination. Study outcomes and limitations: Undersampling of the much larger non-cTfh compartments could not be excluded for influenza clone enrichment.

The sample's time point: 2014-2015 season, pre-vaccination. Donors with HIV/AIDS, active malignancy, immunomodulators or active illness were excluded. Germline V gene sequence: CDR1 MNHNY, CDR2 SVGAGI (reference sequence). The CDR3 length is 16 residues. The V and J ends lost 6 bases and 5 bases, in that order; junction bases with no gene match: 10. Assay: immunoSEQ multiplex PCR; the TCRdb copy retains only in-frame clones and omits some. The table records under 15,000 clones, just under 80% of them present only once. The source is an adult who received the influenza vaccine. The rearrangement uses TRBV6-6 and TRBJ2-2, with 9 bases that match TRBD2. Here the sequenced sample was CXCR5- memory CD4+ T cells sorted from blood, taken on the day of influenza vaccination. CDR3 protein: CASSSSSGELTGELFF. The CDR3 DNA follows: TGTGCCAGCAGCTCCTCTAGCGGGGAGTTGACCGGGGAGCTGTTTTTT.